Each of the 15 T cell receptor beta chains below was sequenced from the same sample in a study of T-cell memory formation after mild COVID-19. MiXCR was run by TCRdb on the 5' RACE reads, yielding one entry per CDR3 protein. The table has approximately 260,000 distinct CDR3 sequences, about a sixth seen once. The sample comprised PBMCs or a T cell subset sorted from them (not recorded which). These TCRs come from a man aged 18-30 years who had mild COVID-19 (a few samples of this study predate the infection). Cell type and time point are not known.

The V gene is TRBV5-1, the J gene TRBJ1-6, with TRBD1 identical over 8 bases. CDR3 length equals 14 residues. CDR1 is SGHRS, CDR2 YFSETQ, per germline. V trimming: 3 bases; J trimming: 11 bases; junction bases outside the gene matches: 7. In DNA, the CDR3 is TGCGCCAGCAGCTCCGATACAGGGGGAGCACCCCTCCACTTT. Translation: CASSSDTGGAPLHF.

The chain has TRBV3-1 and TRBJ1-1; D gene unclear. Germline loops: CDR1 LGHDT, CDR2 YNNKEL (reference sequence). V lost 4 bases, J lost 2 bases, and 20 bases lay in between. The CDR3 length is 17 residues. The CDR3 nucleotides are TGTGCCAGCAGCCCACCGAGGGTTGTGAGGCCTAACACTGAAGCTTTCTTT. It codes for CASSPPRVVRPNTEAFF.

The J gene is TRBJ1-2, the V gene TRBV18; D ambiguous. The V gene's germline CDR1 is KGHSH and CDR2 LQKENI. The CDR3 is 15 residues long. The ends were cut back, 3 bases at V and 0 bases at J, with 11 bases in the middle. In DNA form, the CDR3 reads TGTGCCAGCTCACCCAACAGAGATCCTAACTATGGCTACACCTTC. This translates into CASSPNRDPNYGYTF.

V is TRBV4-1 and J is TRBJ2-2; TRBD1 is a possible D gene (5 bases). The germline gives CDR1 MGHRA, CDR2 YSYEKL. The CDR3 loop spans 16 amino acids. V lost 6 bases to trimming and J lost 8 bases, with 22 bases between them. The CDR3: CASSPQTTGSRGELFF. The CDR3, as DNA: TGCGCCAGCAGTCCTCAAACTACAGGTTCACGAGGGGAGCTGTTTTTT.

The V call is TRBV5-4, the J call TRBJ1-1; D is undetermined. The CDR3 runs 15 residues. V dropped 1 base and J dropped 2 bases, with 12 bases sitting between them. Germline V CDR1 and CDR2: SGHNT, YYREEE (reference sequence). This CDR3 reads CASSLPGQPNTEAFF. The CDR3 region has the DNA TGTGCCAGCAGCTTGCCAGGCCAGCCAAACACTGAAGCTTTCTTT.

This rearrangement joins TRBV5-1 to TRBJ2-5, with a possible D match to TRBD2 (5 bases). Looked up from germline, CDR1 is SGHRS and CDR2 is YFSETQ. With 4 bases removed from V and 4 bases from J, the gap between germline ends came to 14 bases. The CDR3 length is 14 residues. The CDR3 coding sequence is TGCGCCAGCAGCCCCTGGGCCCGGGGAGAGACCCAGTACTTC. It is translated as CASSPWARGETQYF.

This clonotype is deemed medium-sized (0.01 to 0.1%). This rearrangement joins TRBV4-2 to TRBJ2-3; the match to TRBD2 covers 8 bases. The CDR3 is 16 amino acids. CDR1 and CDR2 (germline): LGHNA, YNFKEQ. The junction had 3 bases not matched to a gene; V was cut back by 0 bases and J by 1 base. The CDR3 protein is CASSQDRAGGTDTQYF. The CDR3 DNA reads as TGTGCCAGCAGCCAAGATCGAGCGGGGGGCACAGATACGCAGTATTTT.

At least ten counts were recorded for this clonotype. V gene TRBV4-3 combines with J gene TRBJ2-5, with D possibly matching TRBD1 (7 bases). Germline V gene lookup returns CDR1 LGHNA and CDR2 YSLEER. The length of the CDR3 is 17 residues. Trimming stripped 1 base from V and 8 bases from J, with 23 bases between. The CDR3, as DNA: TGCGCCAGCAGCCAAGCCCTCCCCGCAGGGGGGAGTAATACCCAGTACTTC. This gives the protein CASSQALPAGGSNTQYF.

The chain uses TRBV6-2 or TRBV6-3 and TRBJ2-5; D ambiguous. Trimming pared 5 bases from V and 1 base from J, leaving 8 bases between. The CDR3 loop spans 13 amino acids. Germline V CDR1 and CDR2: MNHEY, SVGEGT. The CDR3 reads CASSKLSQETQYF. CDR3 sequence (DNA): TGTGCCAGCAGTAAACTGTCCCAAGAGACCCAGTACTTC.

The CDR3 reads CASSSGTWDLDTQYF. The CDR3, as DNA: TGTGCCAGCAGTTCCGGGACGTGGGATCTAGATACGCAGTATTTT. V is TRBV5-4 and J is TRBJ2-3, with D possibly called TRBD1 or TRBD2 (5 bases each). Germline V gives CDR1 SGHNT, CDR2 YYREEE (reference sequence). This CDR3 spans 15 amino acids. V lost 5 bases to trimming and J lost 5 bases, with 18 bases between them.

V is TRBV5-4 and J is TRBJ2-2; D gene ambiguous. This CDR3 has 17 amino acids. Germline CDR1 reads SGHNT; CDR2 reads YYREEE (reference sequence). V was shortened by 2 bases and J by 0 bases, with 14 bases between the two germline ends. This chain's CDR3 is CASSLGLSSANTGELFF. The CDR3 DNA follows: TGTGCCAGCAGCTTAGGTCTCTCTTCTGCGAACACCGGGGAGCTGTTTTTT.

The CDR3 DNA follows: TGTGCCAGCAGCCCGTTGTCAAGGGATACGCAGTATTTT. The encoded protein is CASSPLSRDTQYF. This chain links TRBV3-1 with TRBJ2-3; D gene unclear. The CDR3 contains 13 residues. The V and J ends lost 4 bases and 6 bases respectively, with 11 bases between them. The V gene's germline CDR1 is LGHDT and CDR2 YNNKEL (reference sequence).

This clonotype has more than one count but fewer than ten. The chain carries TRBV19 and TRBJ2-3; D gene uncertain. V lost 7 bases, J lost 2 bases, and 7 bases lay in between. CDR1 and CDR2 from the germline V gene are LNHDA and SQIVND (reference sequence). The CDR3 totals 12 residues. The CDR3 here is CASNGYTDTQYF. The DNA for the CDR3 is TGTGCCAGTAACGGCTACACAGATACGCAGTATTTT. Together with reference TRBV19 and TRBJ2-3, the CDR3 gives the full variable domain: DGGITQSPKYLFRKEGQNVTLSCEQNLNHDAMYWYRQDPGQGLRLIYYSQIVNDFQKGDIAEGYSVSREKKESFPLTVTSAQKNPTAFYLCASNGYTDTQYFGPGTRLTVL.

This clonotype turned up a few times. This chain uses TRBV7-9 with TRBJ2-1; no definite D call. Trimming left V 1 base short and J 0 bases short, with 7 bases between. This CDR3 contains 15 residues. From germline, CDR1 is SEHNR and CDR2 FQNEAQ (reference sequence). The CDR3 coding sequence is TGTGCCAGCAGCTTAGACACCTACTCCTACAATGAGCAGTTCTTC. Its translation is CASSLDTYSYNEQFF.

This clonotype was recorded a few times. V gene TRBV29-1 combines with J gene TRBJ1-5; D not resolved. V was pared by 8 bases and J by 13 bases, with 18 bases between. Germline CDR1 reads SQVTM; CDR2 reads ANQGSEA. The CDR3 length is 11 residues. This CDR3 is CSTKVDGSQHF. For the CDR3, the DNA is TGCAGCACAAAAGTCGACGGCTCTCAGCATTTT.